This T cell receptor (beta chain) was identified during a study of shared clonotypes between healthy human individuals. V shed 0 bases, J shed 15 bases, and the junction held 8 bases outside the gene matches. Germline V CDR1 and CDR2: MGHRA, YSYEKL. This CDR3 has 13 amino acids. Sequenced by immunoSEQ multiplex PCR; TCRdb stores in-frame clones only, minus some. Of almost 750,000 clones listed, roughly two thirds were seen once; the top ten hold about 1.7%. Division of CD4+ cells produced a CD45RA+ naive subset and a CD45RA-negative memory subset. A word on this clone: Its antigen remains unidentified.

Overall study findings and caveats: All-four-donor shared clonotypes had higher generation probabilities than non-shared clonotypes did. Generally, naive subsets (rather than memory subsets) showed larger estimated richness.

This TCR was recovered from a woman aged 25 to 45 in good health. The chain links TRBV4-1 to TRBJ2-1; 7 bases map to TRBD1. The sequencing sample was made of memory CD4+ T cells sorted from blood. Specified subset: CD45RA-negative fraction. CDR3 coding DNA: TGCGCCAGCAGCCAAGAACCCGGGACAGAGACGTTCTTC. It encodes CASSQEPGTETFF.